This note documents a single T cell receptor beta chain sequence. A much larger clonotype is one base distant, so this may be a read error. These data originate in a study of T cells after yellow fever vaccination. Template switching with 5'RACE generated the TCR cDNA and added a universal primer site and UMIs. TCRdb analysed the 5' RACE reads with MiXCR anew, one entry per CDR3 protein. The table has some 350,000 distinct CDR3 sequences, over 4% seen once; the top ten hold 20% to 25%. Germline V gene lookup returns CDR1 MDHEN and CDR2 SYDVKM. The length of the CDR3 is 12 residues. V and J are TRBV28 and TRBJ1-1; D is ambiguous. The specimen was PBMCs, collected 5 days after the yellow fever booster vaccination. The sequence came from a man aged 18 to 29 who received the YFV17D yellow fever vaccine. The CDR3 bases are TGTGCCAGCGAGTCAGTAAACAATGAAGCTTTCTTT. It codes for CASESVNNEAFF.